Listed below are T cell receptor beta chains from one sample, sequenced in a study of T cell repertoires in cytomegalovirus infection. Via MiXCR, TCRdb re-called the reads, giving one row per CDR3 protein. The table shows 400,000 or so distinct CDR3 sequences, with about a sixth occurring only once. Sequenced sample: PBMCs. These receptor sequences come from a human donor in good health (CMV status not recorded). Some clones in this sample may be carry-over from other donors' samples. The CDR3 runs from the conserved cysteine through the conserved F or W. D genes are given only for firm matches. Size is omitted from some rows. Given values are once, few, many or a class for expanded clones.

cdr3_nt: TGCGCCAGCAGCCAGACAAGGAATGAAGCTTTCTTT
cdr3_aa: CASSQTRNEAFF
d_call: NA
j_call: TRBJ1-1
clone_size: many
v_call: TRBV4-3
cdr3_length: 12

cdr3_nt: TGTGCCACCGGGGTGGGGGGGGAGACCCAGTACTTC
cdr3_aa: CATGVGGETQYF
d_call: TRBD2
j_call: TRBJ2-5
clone_size: NA
v_call: TRBV15
cdr3_length: 12

cdr3_nt: TGTGCCAGCAGTGTGGAAGGAGCAGAGACCCAGTACTTC
cdr3_aa: CASSVEGAETQYF
d_call: NA
j_call: TRBJ2-5
clone_size: many
v_call: TRBV2
cdr3_length: 13

cdr3_nt: TGTGCCAGCACCCCGGGCCCCGGGACTAGCTACAATGAGCAGTTCTTC
cdr3_aa: CASTPGPGTSYNEQFF
d_call: TRBD2
j_call: TRBJ2-1
clone_size: few
v_call: TRBV12-3/TRBV12-4
cdr3_length: 16

cdr3_nt: TGTGCCAGCAGCCTCCATGAAGATACGCAGTATTTT
cdr3_aa: CASSLHEDTQYF
d_call: NA
j_call: TRBJ2-3
clone_size: many
v_call: TRBV7-2
cdr3_length: 12

cdr3_nt: TGTGCCAGCAGTGAATCCTTAAATTCACCCCTCCACTTT
cdr3_aa: CASSESLNSPLHF
d_call: NA
j_call: TRBJ1-6
clone_size: NA
v_call: TRBV2
cdr3_length: 13

cdr3_nt: TGTGCCAGCAGCTTGCTTAGCAATGAGCAGTTCTTC
cdr3_aa: CASSLLSNEQFF
d_call: NA
j_call: TRBJ2-1
clone_size: NA
v_call: TRBV11-2
cdr3_length: 12

cdr3_nt: TGTGCCAGCAGCCCCGACGAGCGGCCCCGGGATGAGCAGTTCTTC
cdr3_aa: CASSPDERPRDEQFF
d_call: NA
j_call: TRBJ2-1
clone_size: NA
v_call: TRBV7-9
cdr3_length: 15

cdr3_nt: TGTGCCAGCAGCGCACAGGGGACCACGTCGGAAGCTTTCTTT
cdr3_aa: CASSAQGTTSEAFF
d_call: TRBD1
j_call: TRBJ1-1
clone_size: many
v_call: TRBV7-9
cdr3_length: 14

cdr3_nt: TGTGCCACCAGTGATCGCCAACACTCTAAGGATCAGCCCCAGCATTTT
cdr3_aa: CATSDRQHSKDQPQHF
d_call: NA
j_call: TRBJ1-5
clone_size: NA
v_call: TRBV24-1
cdr3_length: 16

cdr3_nt: TGTGCCAGCAGCCTGGACTCTATCCGCTCCTACAATGAGCAGTTCTTC
cdr3_aa: CASSLDSIRSYNEQFF
d_call: NA
j_call: TRBJ2-1
clone_size: NA
v_call: TRBV11-3
cdr3_length: 16

cdr3_nt: TGTGCCATCAGCGATAGTACCCATCTCACTGAAGCTTTCTTT
cdr3_aa: CAISDSTHLTEAFF
d_call: NA
j_call: TRBJ1-1
clone_size: few
v_call: TRBV10-3
cdr3_length: 14

cdr3_nt: TGTGCCAGCGAGAGTAGCGGACAAGAGACCCAGTACTTC
cdr3_aa: CASESSGQETQYF
d_call: NA
j_call: TRBJ2-5
clone_size: NA
v_call: TRBV12-3/TRBV12-4
cdr3_length: 13

cdr3_nt: TGTGCCAGCATTCGCGGCTCCGGGGCCAACGTCCTGACTTTC
cdr3_aa: CASIRGSGANVLTF
d_call: NA
j_call: TRBJ2-6
clone_size: many
v_call: TRBV6-2/TRBV6-3
cdr3_length: 14

cdr3_nt: TGCGCCAGCAGTGATTCTTACTCTGGAGCCAACGTCCTGACTTTC
cdr3_aa: CASSDSYSGANVLTF
d_call: NA
j_call: TRBJ2-6
clone_size: few
v_call: TRBV10-2
cdr3_length: 15

cdr3_nt: TGTGCCAGCAGTTTACGGAGTGCCAATGAGCAGTTCTTC
cdr3_aa: CASSLRSANEQFF
d_call: NA
j_call: TRBJ2-1
clone_size: NA
v_call: TRBV27
cdr3_length: 13

cdr3_nt: TGTGCCAGCAGTTACTCGGCTAGCGGGATCGTCGTGACCCAGTACTTC
cdr3_aa: CASSYSASGIVVTQYF
d_call: TRBD2
j_call: TRBJ2-5
clone_size: many
v_call: TRBV6-2/TRBV6-3
cdr3_length: 16

cdr3_nt: TGTGCCAGCAGCTTAATTAGGGAAGGAGCTTTCTTT
cdr3_aa: CASSLIREGAFF
d_call: NA
j_call: TRBJ1-1
clone_size: NA
v_call: TRBV7-9
cdr3_length: 12

cdr3_nt: TGTGCCAGCAGTTCAACAGGGCGCTCCTACGAGCAGTACTTC
cdr3_aa: CASSSTGRSYEQYF
d_call: NA
j_call: TRBJ2-7
clone_size: many
v_call: TRBV27
cdr3_length: 14

cdr3_nt: TGCAGTGCTAGATTCAGCTCCTATAATTCACCCCTCCACTTT
cdr3_aa: CSARFSSYNSPLHF
d_call: NA
j_call: TRBJ1-6
clone_size: NA
v_call: TRBV20-1
cdr3_length: 14

cdr3_nt: TGCAGTAGACAGGGGCCACCTTCGGCCTATGGCTACACCTTC
cdr3_aa: CSRQGPPSAYGYTF
d_call: TRBD1
j_call: TRBJ1-2
clone_size: NA
v_call: TRBV20-1
cdr3_length: 14

cdr3_nt: TGTGCCAGCAGCTTGATGGCTAGCGGATACAATGAGCAGTTCTTC
cdr3_aa: CASSLMASGYNEQFF
d_call: TRBD2
j_call: TRBJ2-1
clone_size: many
v_call: TRBV7-8
cdr3_length: 15

cdr3_nt: TGTGCCACCAAGAGTAGAGACATACCGGGACAGGTAGGCAATCAGCCCCAGCATTTT
cdr3_aa: CATKSRDIPGQVGNQPQHF
d_call: TRBD1
j_call: TRBJ1-5
clone_size: few
v_call: TRBV19
cdr3_length: 19

cdr3_nt: TGTGCCAGCAGGCCAGGGGCGGAGTACACCGGGGAGCTGTTTTTT
cdr3_aa: CASRPGAEYTGELFF
d_call: NA
j_call: TRBJ2-2
clone_size: NA
v_call: TRBV28
cdr3_length: 15

cdr3_nt: TGTGCCAGCAGCTTTGTAGCGGGATCCTACGAGCAGTACTTC
cdr3_aa: CASSFVAGSYEQYF
d_call: TRBD2
j_call: TRBJ2-7
clone_size: NA
v_call: TRBV7-6
cdr3_length: 14

cdr3_nt: TGCGCCAGCAGCCCACGGGGGTCGTGGACCAATTCCTACGAGCAGTACTTC
cdr3_aa: CASSPRGSWTNSYEQYF
d_call: NA
j_call: TRBJ2-7
clone_size: few
v_call: TRBV5-1
cdr3_length: 17

cdr3_nt: TGCAGTGCTGCCGACCAAGAGACCCAGTACTTC
cdr3_aa: CSAADQETQYF
d_call: NA
j_call: TRBJ2-5
clone_size: many
v_call: TRBV20-1
cdr3_length: 11

cdr3_nt: TGTGCCAGCAGTATGACTAGCGGGAGCGACGAGCAGTACTTC
cdr3_aa: CASSMTSGSDEQYF
d_call: TRBD2
j_call: TRBJ2-7
clone_size: NA
v_call: TRBV11-2
cdr3_length: 14

cdr3_nt: TGTGCCAGCAGCGAACCCGCCGGGACGTCTAGCAATCAGCCCCAGCATTTT
cdr3_aa: CASSEPAGTSSNQPQHF
d_call: NA
j_call: TRBJ1-5
clone_size: NA
v_call: TRBV7-2
cdr3_length: 17

cdr3_nt: TGTGCCAGCAGCCCCGACGGGGGGGGAACAGATACGCAGTATTTT
cdr3_aa: CASSPDGGGTDTQYF
d_call: TRBD2
j_call: TRBJ2-3
clone_size: NA
v_call: TRBV5-4
cdr3_length: 15

cdr3_nt: TGTGCCAGCAGTACGACAGGGTATGGCTACACCTTC
cdr3_aa: CASSTTGYGYTF
d_call: TRBD1
j_call: TRBJ1-2
clone_size: few
v_call: TRBV6-6
cdr3_length: 12

cdr3_nt: TGTGCCAGCAGCGGACCCGGGGAGCTGTTTTTT
cdr3_aa: CASSGPGELFF
d_call: NA
j_call: TRBJ2-2
clone_size: many
v_call: TRBV11-3
cdr3_length: 11

cdr3_nt: TGTGCCAGCAGCCAACGGCAGAGCTCTGGGGCCAACGTCCTGACTTTC
cdr3_aa: CASSQRQSSGANVLTF
d_call: NA
j_call: TRBJ2-6
clone_size: many
v_call: TRBV7-2
cdr3_length: 16

cdr3_nt: TGTGCCAGCAGGACGGAGGGGGTAGAGCAGTACTTC
cdr3_aa: CASRTEGVEQYF
d_call: NA
j_call: TRBJ2-7
clone_size: few
v_call: TRBV7-8
cdr3_length: 12

cdr3_nt: TGTGCCAGCAGCTTAAGCGGGGGCGGGGGCACAGATACGCAGTATTTT
cdr3_aa: CASSLSGGGGTDTQYF
d_call: TRBD2
j_call: TRBJ2-3
clone_size: NA
v_call: TRBV11-2
cdr3_length: 16

cdr3_nt: TGTGCCAGCAGCTCCAGGTTCGCGGCCCCCACCGGGGAGCTGTTTTTT
cdr3_aa: CASSSRFAAPTGELFF
d_call: NA
j_call: TRBJ2-2
clone_size: few
v_call: TRBV7-2
cdr3_length: 16

cdr3_nt: TGTGCCAGCAGTCCCCAGGGGCTTGGAAACACCATATATTTT
cdr3_aa: CASSPQGLGNTIYF
d_call: NA
j_call: TRBJ1-3
clone_size: NA
v_call: TRBV28
cdr3_length: 14

cdr3_nt: TGTGCCAGCAGGAGAGGACAGGCGGATCAGCCCCAGCATTTT
cdr3_aa: CASRRGQADQPQHF
d_call: TRBD1
j_call: TRBJ1-5
clone_size: many
v_call: TRBV12-3/TRBV12-4
cdr3_length: 14

cdr3_nt: TGTGCCAGCAGCCCTAGCTGGGGTGGCTACACCTTC
cdr3_aa: CASSPSWGGYTF
d_call: NA
j_call: TRBJ1-2
clone_size: NA
v_call: TRBV7-4
cdr3_length: 12

cdr3_nt: TGTGCCAGCAGTCCAGGGACTACCATTGAAGCTTTCTTT
cdr3_aa: CASSPGTTIEAFF
d_call: NA
j_call: TRBJ1-1
clone_size: few
v_call: TRBV6-2/TRBV6-3
cdr3_length: 13

cdr3_nt: TGTGCCAGCAGTCGAGAGGGGGCTCGTGAAGCTTTCTTT
cdr3_aa: CASSREGAREAFF
d_call: TRBD1
j_call: TRBJ1-1
clone_size: NA
v_call: TRBV6-6
cdr3_length: 13

cdr3_nt: TGCGCCAGCGGTCAGGGTGGGCATAACAATGAGCAGTTCTTC
cdr3_aa: CASGQGGHNNEQFF
d_call: NA
j_call: TRBJ2-1
clone_size: few
v_call: TRBV5-1
cdr3_length: 14

cdr3_nt: TGTGCCAGCAGTTACACCGGGATCGGGACCCAGTACTTC
cdr3_aa: CASSYTGIGTQYF
d_call: NA
j_call: TRBJ2-5
clone_size: NA
v_call: TRBV6-5
cdr3_length: 13

cdr3_nt: TGCAGCGTTGAACCGACCCTGGGGTGGGAAGATATGCAGTATTTT
cdr3_aa: CSVEPTLGWEDMQYF
d_call: NA
j_call: TRBJ2-3
clone_size: NA
v_call: TRBV29-1
cdr3_length: 15

cdr3_nt: TGTGCCAGCAGCCAACCCTACCTCGGCGACGAGCAGTACTTC
cdr3_aa: CASSQPYLGDEQYF
d_call: NA
j_call: TRBJ2-7
clone_size: many
v_call: TRBV4-2
cdr3_length: 14

cdr3_nt: TGTGCCATCGCCGGGACTAGCGGGAGTGAAGAGACCCAGTACTTC
cdr3_aa: CAIAGTSGSEETQYF
d_call: TRBD2
j_call: TRBJ2-5
clone_size: many
v_call: TRBV10-3
cdr3_length: 15

cdr3_nt: TGTGCCAGCGCAGGGGAAGAGACCCAGTACTTC
cdr3_aa: CASAGEETQYF
d_call: NA
j_call: TRBJ2-5
clone_size: few
v_call: TRBV2
cdr3_length: 11

cdr3_nt: TGTGCCATCGCGGAGTCAGGGAGCACTGAAGCTTTCTTT
cdr3_aa: CAIAESGSTEAFF
d_call: NA
j_call: TRBJ1-1
clone_size: few
v_call: TRBV10-3
cdr3_length: 13

cdr3_nt: TGTGCCTGGACGGTCCGGTGGGGGACAGGGGGGCACTATGGCTACACCTTC
cdr3_aa: CAWTVRWGTGGHYGYTF
d_call: TRBD1
j_call: TRBJ1-2
clone_size: NA
v_call: TRBV30
cdr3_length: 17

cdr3_nt: TGTGCCAGCAGCCCACCGAGTAGCGGGAGAGGGTCCTACGAGCAGTACTTC
cdr3_aa: CASSPPSSGRGSYEQYF
d_call: TRBD2
j_call: TRBJ2-7
clone_size: NA
v_call: TRBV5-6
cdr3_length: 17

cdr3_nt: TGTGCCAGCAGTATGGGACTTTCAGATACGCAGTATTTT
cdr3_aa: CASSMGLSDTQYF
d_call: NA
j_call: TRBJ2-3
clone_size: NA
v_call: TRBV7-2
cdr3_length: 13

cdr3_nt: TGTGCCAGCAGTTTCCTAAAGGGGGCGGGGGGGCCCCTATCCAATGAGCAGTTCTTC
cdr3_aa: CASSFLKGAGGPLSNEQFF
d_call: TRBD2
j_call: TRBJ2-1
clone_size: NA
v_call: TRBV28
cdr3_length: 19